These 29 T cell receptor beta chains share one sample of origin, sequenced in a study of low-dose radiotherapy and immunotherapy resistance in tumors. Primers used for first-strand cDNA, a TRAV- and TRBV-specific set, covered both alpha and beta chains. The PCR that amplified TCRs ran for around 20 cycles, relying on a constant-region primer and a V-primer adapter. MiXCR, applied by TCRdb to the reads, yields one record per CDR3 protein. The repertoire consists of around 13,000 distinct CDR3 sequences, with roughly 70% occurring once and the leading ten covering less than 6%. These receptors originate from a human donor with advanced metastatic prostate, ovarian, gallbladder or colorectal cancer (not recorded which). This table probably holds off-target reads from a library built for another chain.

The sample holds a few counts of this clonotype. The DNA of the CDR3 is TGTGCCAGCAGCTCTCTACGGCGGGGGTCCAATGAGCAGTTCTTC. This sequence encodes CASSSLRRGSNEQFF. This chain links TRBV11-2 with TRBJ2-1; 7 bases line up with TRBD2. Germline lookup yields CDR1 SGHAT and CDR2 FQNNGV. Trimming at V came to 4 bases and at J to 6 bases, leaving 9 bases not matched to a gene. CDR3 size: 15 residues.

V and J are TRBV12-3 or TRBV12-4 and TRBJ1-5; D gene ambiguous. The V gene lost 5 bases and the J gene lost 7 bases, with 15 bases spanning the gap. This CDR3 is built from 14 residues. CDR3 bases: TGTGCCAGCAGTGGCCGGGCGTCGGGACAGCCCCAGCATTTT. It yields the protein CASSGRASGQPQHF.

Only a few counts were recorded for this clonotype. This CDR3 is CATSRQGDYEQYF. In DNA form, the CDR3 reads TGTGCCACCTCGAGACAGGGAGACTACGAGCAGTACTTC. This chain links TRBV5-4 with TRBJ2-7; 7 bases agree with TRBD1. Trimming at V came to 9 bases and at J to 3 bases, leaving 9 bases not matched to a gene. The CDR3 consists of 13 residues. Germline CDR1 SGHNT, CDR2 YYREEE (reference sequence).

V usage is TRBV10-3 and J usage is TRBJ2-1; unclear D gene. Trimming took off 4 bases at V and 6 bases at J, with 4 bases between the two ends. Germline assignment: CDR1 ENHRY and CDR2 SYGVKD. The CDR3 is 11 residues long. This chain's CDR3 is CAISVGNEQFF. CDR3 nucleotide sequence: TGTGCCATCAGTGTTGGCAATGAGCAGTTCTTC.

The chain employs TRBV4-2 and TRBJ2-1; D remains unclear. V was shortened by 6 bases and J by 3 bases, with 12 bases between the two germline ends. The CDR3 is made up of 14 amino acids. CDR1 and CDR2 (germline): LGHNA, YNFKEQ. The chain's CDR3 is CASRPQRLYNEQFF. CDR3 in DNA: TGTGCCAGCAGACCCCAGCGCCTCTACAATGAGCAGTTCTTC.

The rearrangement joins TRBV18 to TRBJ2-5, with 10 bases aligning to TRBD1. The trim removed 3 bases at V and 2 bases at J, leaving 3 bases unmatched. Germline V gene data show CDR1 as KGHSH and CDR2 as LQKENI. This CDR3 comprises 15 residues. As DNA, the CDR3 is TGTGCCAGCTCACCGGGGGACAGGGGACAAGAGACCCAGTACTTC. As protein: CASSPGDRGQETQYF. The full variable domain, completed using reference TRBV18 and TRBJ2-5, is NAGVMQNPRHLVRRRGQEARLRCSPMKGHSHVYWYRQLPEEGLKFMVYLQKENIIDESGMPKERFSAEFPKEGPSILRIQQVVRGDSAAYFCASSPGDRGQETQYFGPGTRLLVL.

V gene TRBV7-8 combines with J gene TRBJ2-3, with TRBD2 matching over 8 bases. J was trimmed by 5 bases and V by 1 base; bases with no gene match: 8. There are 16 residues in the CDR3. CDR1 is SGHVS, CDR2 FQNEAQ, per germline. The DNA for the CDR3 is TGTGCCAGCAGCTTAGATCGGGGGGGCGGGATAGATACGCAGTATTTT. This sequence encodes CASSLDRGGGIDTQYF.

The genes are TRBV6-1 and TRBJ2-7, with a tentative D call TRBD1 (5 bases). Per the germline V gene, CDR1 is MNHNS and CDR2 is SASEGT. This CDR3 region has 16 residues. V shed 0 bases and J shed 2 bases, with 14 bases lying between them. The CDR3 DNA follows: TGTGCCAGCAGTGAAGCGCTTCCCAGGGCAGCCTACGAGCAGTACTTC. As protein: CASSEALPRAAYEQYF.

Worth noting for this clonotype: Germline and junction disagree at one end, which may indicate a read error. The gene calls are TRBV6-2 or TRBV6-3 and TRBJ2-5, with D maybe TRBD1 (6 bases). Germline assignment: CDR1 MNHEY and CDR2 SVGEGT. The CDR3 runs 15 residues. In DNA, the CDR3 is TGTGCCAGCAGTTACTCGTCTGGACAGAAAGAGATCCAGTACTTC. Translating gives CASSYSSGQKEIQYF.

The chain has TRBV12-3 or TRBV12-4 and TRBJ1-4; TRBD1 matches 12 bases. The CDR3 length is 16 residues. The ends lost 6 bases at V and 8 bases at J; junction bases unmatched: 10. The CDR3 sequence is CASRSTGTGGKEKLFF. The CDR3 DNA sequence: TGTGCCAGCAGAAGTACCGGGACAGGGGGCAAAGAAAAACTGTTTTTT.

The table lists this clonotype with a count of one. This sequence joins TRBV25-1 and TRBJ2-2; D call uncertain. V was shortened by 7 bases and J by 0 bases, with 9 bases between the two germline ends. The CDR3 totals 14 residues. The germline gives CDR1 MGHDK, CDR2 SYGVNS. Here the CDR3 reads CASIRPSNTGELFF. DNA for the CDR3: TGTGCCAGCATCAGGCCCTCGAACACCGGGGAGCTGTTTTTT. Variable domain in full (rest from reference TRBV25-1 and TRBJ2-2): EADIYQTPRYLVIGTGKKITLECSQTMGHDKMYWYQQDPGMELHLIHYSYGVNSTEKGDLSSESTVSRIRTEHFPLTLESARPSHTSQYLCASIRPSNTGELFFGEGSRLTVL.

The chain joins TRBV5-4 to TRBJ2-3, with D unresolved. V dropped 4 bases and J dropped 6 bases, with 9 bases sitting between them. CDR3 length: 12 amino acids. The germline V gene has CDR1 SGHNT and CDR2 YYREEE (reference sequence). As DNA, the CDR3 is TGTGCCAGCAGCATAGTAGGGGATACGCAGTATTTT. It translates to CASSIVGDTQYF.

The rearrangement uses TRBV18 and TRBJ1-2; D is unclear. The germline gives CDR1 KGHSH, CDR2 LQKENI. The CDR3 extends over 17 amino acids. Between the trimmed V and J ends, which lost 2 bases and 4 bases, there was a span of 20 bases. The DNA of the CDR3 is TGTGCCAGCTCACCATCGAATGCTCTTCAGGCGACCTATGGCTACACCTTC. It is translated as CASSPSNALQATYGYTF.

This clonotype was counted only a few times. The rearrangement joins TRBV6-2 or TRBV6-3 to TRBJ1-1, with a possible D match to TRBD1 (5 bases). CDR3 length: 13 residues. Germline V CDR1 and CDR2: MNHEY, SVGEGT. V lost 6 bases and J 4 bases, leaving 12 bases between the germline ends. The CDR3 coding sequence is TGTGCCAGCAGAGGGGTACGGGGCACTGAAGCTTTCTTT. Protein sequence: CASRGVRGTEAFF.

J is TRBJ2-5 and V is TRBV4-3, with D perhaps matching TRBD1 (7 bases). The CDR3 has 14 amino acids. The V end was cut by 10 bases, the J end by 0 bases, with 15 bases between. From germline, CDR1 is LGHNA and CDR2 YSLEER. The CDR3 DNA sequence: TGCGCCACCCCGGAGGGGGCCGACCAAGAGACCCAGTACTTC. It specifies CATPEGADQETQYF.

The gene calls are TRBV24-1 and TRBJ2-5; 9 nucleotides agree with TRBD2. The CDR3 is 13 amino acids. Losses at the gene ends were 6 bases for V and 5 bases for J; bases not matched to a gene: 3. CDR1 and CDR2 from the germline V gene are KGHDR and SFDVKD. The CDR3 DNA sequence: TGTGCCACCAGTAGCGGGGGGAAGGAGACCCAGTACTTC. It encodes CATSSGGKETQYF.

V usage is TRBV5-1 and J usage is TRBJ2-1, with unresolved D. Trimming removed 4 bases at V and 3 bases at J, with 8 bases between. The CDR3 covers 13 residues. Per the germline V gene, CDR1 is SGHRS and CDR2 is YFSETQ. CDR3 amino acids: CASSPDRYNEQFF. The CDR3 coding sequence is TGCGCCAGCAGCCCGGACCGCTACAATGAGCAGTTCTTC.

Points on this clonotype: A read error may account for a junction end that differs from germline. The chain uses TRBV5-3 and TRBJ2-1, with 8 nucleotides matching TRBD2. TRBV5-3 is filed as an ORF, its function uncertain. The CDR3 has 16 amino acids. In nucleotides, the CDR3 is TGCGCCAGCAGCTTTGAAACGGGGGGGGTTTACAATGAGCAGTTCTTC. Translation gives CASSFETGGVYNEQFF.

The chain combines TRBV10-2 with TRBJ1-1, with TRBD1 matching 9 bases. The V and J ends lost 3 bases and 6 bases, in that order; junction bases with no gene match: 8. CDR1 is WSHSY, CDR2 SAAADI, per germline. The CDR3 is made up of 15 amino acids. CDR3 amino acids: CASSDTGTGLAEAFF. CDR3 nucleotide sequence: TGCGCCAGCAGTGACACCGGGACAGGGCTCGCTGAAGCTTTCTTT.

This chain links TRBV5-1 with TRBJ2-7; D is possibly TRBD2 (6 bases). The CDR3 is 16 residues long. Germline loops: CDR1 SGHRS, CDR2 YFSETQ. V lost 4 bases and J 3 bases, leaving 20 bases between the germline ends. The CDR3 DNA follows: TGCGCCAGCAGCGAGGCGCGGCCGGGAGTAAGCTACGAGCAGTACTTC. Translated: CASSEARPGVSYEQYF.

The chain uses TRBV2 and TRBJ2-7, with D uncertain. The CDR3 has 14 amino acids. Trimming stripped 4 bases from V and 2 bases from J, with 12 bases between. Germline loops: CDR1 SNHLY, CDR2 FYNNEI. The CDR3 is CASSGALGTYEQYF. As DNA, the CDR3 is TGTGCCAGCAGTGGGGCTTTGGGAACCTACGAGCAGTACTTC.

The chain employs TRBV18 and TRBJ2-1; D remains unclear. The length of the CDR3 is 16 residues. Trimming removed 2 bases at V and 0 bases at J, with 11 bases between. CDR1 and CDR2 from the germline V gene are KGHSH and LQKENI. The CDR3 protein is CASSPSSISSYNEQFF. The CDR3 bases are TGTGCCAGCTCACCAAGTAGCATAAGCTCCTACAATGAGCAGTTCTTC.

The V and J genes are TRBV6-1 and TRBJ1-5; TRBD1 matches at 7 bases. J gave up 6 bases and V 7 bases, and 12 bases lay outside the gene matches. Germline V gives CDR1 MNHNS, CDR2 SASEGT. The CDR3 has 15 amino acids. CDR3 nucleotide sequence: TGTGCCAGCACTCCGGACAGGATGGGGGGTCAGCCCCAGCATTTT. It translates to CASTPDRMGGQPQHF.

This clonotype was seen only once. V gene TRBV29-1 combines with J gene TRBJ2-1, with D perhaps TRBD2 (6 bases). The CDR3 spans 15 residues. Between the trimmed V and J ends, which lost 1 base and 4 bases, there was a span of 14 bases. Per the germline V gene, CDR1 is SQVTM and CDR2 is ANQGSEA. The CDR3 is CSVEGWGGVYNEQFF. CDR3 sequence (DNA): TGCAGCGTTGAAGGATGGGGCGGGGTATACAATGAGCAGTTCTTC.

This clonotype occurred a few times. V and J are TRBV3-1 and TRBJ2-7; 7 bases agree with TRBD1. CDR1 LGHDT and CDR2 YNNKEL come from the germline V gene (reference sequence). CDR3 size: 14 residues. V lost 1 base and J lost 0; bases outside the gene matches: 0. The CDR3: CASSQGDSSYEQYF. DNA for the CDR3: TGTGCCAGCAGCCAAGGGGACAGCTCCTACGAGCAGTACTTC.

This CDR3 is CASSSRGSTYEQYF. DNA of the CDR3: TGTGCCAGCAGCTCGAGGGGGTCCACCTACGAGCAGTACTTC. V gene TRBV5-4 combines with J gene TRBJ2-7, with D tentatively TRBD1 (6 bases). Trimming removed 3 bases from V and 2 bases from J, with 12 bases in between. This CDR3 comprises 14 residues. Germline V CDR1 and CDR2: SGHNT, YYREEE (reference sequence).

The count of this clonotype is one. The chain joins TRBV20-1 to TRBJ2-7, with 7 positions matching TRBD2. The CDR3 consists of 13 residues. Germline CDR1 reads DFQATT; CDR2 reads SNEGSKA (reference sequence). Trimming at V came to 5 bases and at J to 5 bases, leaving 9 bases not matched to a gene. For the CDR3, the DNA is TGCAGTGCTCCCTCCGGCGGGGGTGACGAGCAGTACTTC. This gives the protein CSAPSGGGDEQYF.

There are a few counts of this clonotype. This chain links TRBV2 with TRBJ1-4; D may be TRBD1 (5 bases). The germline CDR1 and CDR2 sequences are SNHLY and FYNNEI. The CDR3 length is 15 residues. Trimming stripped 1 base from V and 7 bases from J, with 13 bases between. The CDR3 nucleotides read TGTGCCAGCAGTGAAGAGGGGACGTGGGGTGAAAAACTGTTTTTT. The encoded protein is CASSEEGTWGEKLFF.

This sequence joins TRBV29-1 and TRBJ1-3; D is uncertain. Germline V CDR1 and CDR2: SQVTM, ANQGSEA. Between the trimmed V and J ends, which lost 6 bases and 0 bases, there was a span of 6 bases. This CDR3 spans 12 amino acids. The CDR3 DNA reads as TGCAGCGTAAGATTCTCTGGAAACACCATATATTTT. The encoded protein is CSVRFSGNTIYF.